Sequencing of this T cell receptor beta chain was carried out in a study of blood T cells in healthy people across ages. The draw of peripheral blood yielded 8.5 to 10 milliliters from each donor. The V gene end was trimmed by 10 bases and the J gene end by 5 bases; junction bases not matched to a gene: 13. Per the germline V gene, CDR1 is MDHEN and CDR2 is SYDVKM. There are 15 residues in the CDR3. Primed by a sample-barcoded 5' primer and a J-beta primer mix, a second PCR proceeded for 7 to 11 cycles. TCRdb fed the 5' RACE reads into MiXCR, producing one record per CDR3 protein. This sample has 500,000 to 700,000 distinct CDR3 sequences; around 31% occur once, and the top ten carry 15% to 18%.

This sequence was found in a woman aged 80 or older in good health. This chain connects TRBV28 to TRBJ2-5, with 10 bases fitting TRBD1. Sequenced sample: blood. The CDR3 reads CATSKGTGEGETQYF. The CDR3 region has the DNA TGTGCCACCAGCAAAGGGACAGGGGAGGGGGAGACCCAGTACTTC.